The clone carrying this TCR beta chain occurred a few times. No antigen is known for it. TCRdb re-analysed the RT-PCR reads in MiXCR, keeping a single row per CDR3 protein. The sample consists of 2,600 or so distinct CDR3 sequences, over 75% of them appearing once. This specimen comes from a study of yellow fever vaccine responses in identical twins. Study results and caveats: Twins showed a vaccine T cell response that reportedly seemed partly convergent, partly personalized.

The germline CDR1 and CDR2 sequences are LNHNV and YYDKDF (reference sequence). CDR3 length: 13 amino acids. The V end lost 3 bases, the J end lost 6 bases, and 12 bases lay between the germline ends. Sequencing was performed on T cells from blood (PBMCs), unsorted or a sorted subset (not recorded which), taken before or after yellow fever vaccination (not recorded which). The TCR was taken from a woman younger than 30 who received the yellow fever vaccine. This rearrangement joins TRBV15 to TRBJ2-7; TRBD1 is a possible D gene (5 bases). The CDR3 reads CATSSQNQGEQYF. The CDR3 region has the DNA TGTGCCACCAGCAGCCAAAACCAGGGCGAGCAGTACTTC.